This entry lists 10 T cell receptor beta chains sequenced from one sample in a study of blood T cell repertoires in COVID-19. Measured with immunoSEQ multiplex PCR; TCRdb has only the in-frame clones, and not every one. Among fewer than 350,000 clones listed, roughly 87% were seen once. What was sequenced was PBMCs or T cells enriched from blood (not recorded which). The receptor set was obtained from a woman in her forties who had recovered from COVID-19.

The rearrangement joins TRBV28 to TRBJ2-3; 11 bases are a match to TRBD2. The CDR3 totals 16 residues. The germline gives CDR1 MDHEN, CDR2 SYDVKM. Trimming at V came to 6 bases and at J to 6 bases, leaving 11 bases not matched to a gene. CDR3 sequence reads: CASSTLAGGLRDTQYF. In nucleotides, the CDR3 is TGTGCCAGCAGCACTCTAGCGGGAGGCCTTCGGGATACGCAGTATTTT.

This clone has just one count. This rearrangement joins TRBV28 to TRBJ1-6, with D unclear. Looked up from germline, CDR1 is MDHEN and CDR2 is SYDVKM. The CDR3 has 12 residues. Trimming pared 6 bases from V and 10 bases from J, leaving 10 bases between. The CDR3 DNA sequence: TGTGCCAGCAGCTTACCCCAATCACCCCTCCACTTT. Its protein product is CASSLPQSPLHF.

This chain connects TRBV5-1 to TRBJ2-7, with 7 positions matching TRBD1. V shed 3 bases, J shed 6 bases, and the junction held 3 bases outside the gene matches. The length of the CDR3 is 12 residues. Germline CDR1 is SGHRS and CDR2 is YFSETQ. The CDR3 is CASSWDSLEQYF. CDR3 coding DNA: TGCGCCAGCAGCTGGGACAGCCTCGAGCAGTACTTC.

V and J are TRBV19 and TRBJ2-5, with TRBD2 as a possible D gene (6 bases). Germline V gene sequence: CDR1 LNHDA, CDR2 SQIVND (reference sequence). The CDR3 is 12 residues long. V was shortened by 5 bases and J by 5 bases, with 9 bases between the two germline ends. The CDR3 loop reads CASSPSGETQYF. The CDR3 coding sequence is TGTGCCAGTAGTCCGAGCGGGGAGACCCAGTACTTC.

The rearrangement links TRBV13 to TRBJ1-2; D not resolved. CDR3 size: 12 residues. The V gene lost 2 bases and the J gene lost 6 bases, with 7 bases spanning the gap. The germline V gene encodes CDR1 PRHDT and CDR2 FYEKMQ (reference sequence). The CDR3 is CASSLLVDGYTF. For the CDR3, the DNA is TGTGCCAGCAGCTTATTAGTTGATGGCTACACCTTC.

The CDR3 region has the DNA TGCGCCAGCAGCAGAAGGACAGAGCAGACCTACAATGAGCAGTTCTTC. Protein: CASSRRTEQTYNEQFF. The chain uses TRBV5-1 and TRBJ2-1, with D possibly matching TRBD1 (6 bases). Germline V CDR1 and CDR2: SGHRS, YFSETQ. Trimming cost V 4 bases and J 2 bases, with 16 bases left between them. This CDR3 is 16 amino acids long. The variable domain in full, completed from reference TRBV5-1 and TRBJ2-1, reads KAGVTQTPRYLIKTRGQQVTLSCSPISGHRSVSWYQQTPGQGLQFLFEYFSETQRNKGNFPGRFSGRQFSNSRSEMNVSTLELGDSALYLCASSRRTEQTYNEQFFGPGTRLTVL.

V is TRBV27 and J is TRBJ2-6; D call uncertain. Germline CDR1 and CDR2: MNHEY and SMNVEV (reference sequence). CDR3 length: 13 amino acids. The germline V and J ends were trimmed by 6 bases and 0 bases, with 3 bases remaining between them. CDR3 coding DNA: TGTGCCAGCAGCTCCTCTGGGGCCAACGTCCTGACTTTC. Its translation is CASSSSGANVLTF. Filled out from reference TRBV27 and TRBJ2-6, the complete variable domain reads EAQVTQNPRYLITVTGKKLTVTCSQNMNHEYMSWYRQDPGLGLRQIYYSMNVEVTDKGDVPEGYKVSRKEKRNFPLILESPSPNQTSLYFCASSSSGANVLTFGAGSRLTVL.

The gene calls are TRBV30 and TRBJ1-3; perhaps TRBD1 as D (6 bases). The CDR3 is 16 amino acids. V was pared by 3 bases and J by 0 bases, with 15 bases between. CDR1 is GTSNPN, CDR2 SVGIG, per germline (reference sequence). CDR3 protein: CAWRGGTPSSGNTIYF. CDR3 in DNA: TGTGCCTGGAGGGGGGGGACACCGAGCTCTGGAAACACCATATATTTT.

This rearrangement joins TRBV4-3 to TRBJ2-7; TRBD2 agrees at 11 bases. J gave up 0 bases and V 3 bases, and 10 bases lay outside the gene matches. CDR3 size: 18 residues. CDR1 is LGHNA, CDR2 YSLEER, per germline. In DNA, the CDR3 is TGCGCCAGCAGCCAGGCACCCGGGACTAGCGGCACCTCCTACGAGCAGTACTTC. Residues: CASSQAPGTSGTSYEQYF.

This chain uses TRBV9 with TRBJ2-1; TRBD1 matches at 10 bases. This CDR3 is 14 amino acids long. After removal of 2 bases from V and 9 bases from J, the junction contained 5 bases not matched to a gene. Germline V gene sequence: CDR1 SGDLS, CDR2 YYNGEE. The CDR3 region has the DNA TGTGCCAGCAGCGTCGAGGGACAGGGGCTTGAGCAGTTCTTC. Protein: CASSVEGQGLEQFF.